This T cell receptor beta chain is drawn from a study of regulatory T cells in long-lasting Graves disease. Turning to the study itself: Newly diagnosed Graves' patients had taken antithyroid drugs under 3 months.

Study results and limitations: Favored usage of TRBV28, TRBJ1-2 and TRBJ2-5 was recorded in persistent disease.

HTBI primers from iRepertoire and Arm-PCR of CDR3 regions yielded the TCR beta libraries. TCRdb re-called the multiplex PCR reads through MiXCR, storing one row per CDR3 protein. This sample yields over 450,000 distinct CDR3 sequences, of which 12% are seen a single time; roughly 9.3% belongs to the top ten. Concerning this clonotype itself: Antigen unknown.

CDR3 length equals 15 residues. CDR1 is KGHSH, CDR2 LQKENI, per germline. V was pared by 5 bases and J by 2 bases, with 5 bases of the junction left unmatched. Time point noted: newly diagnosed GD, antithyroid drugs for less than 3 months. PBMC-derived RNA was used for the TCR library. The sample also formed part of further work on T cells in Graves' hyperthyroidism and ophthalmopathy. That work states: Aged 18 to 65, the patients had hyperthyroidism that was newly diagnosed and had lasted under 2 months. It was uncontrolled infection, other autoimmune disease, pregnancy or lactation that excluded patients.

This sequence joins TRBV18 and TRBJ2-7; 11 bases agree with TRBD2. Sequences were derived from peripheral blood mononuclear cells (PBMCs), sampled at new diagnosis, from a patient treated with antithyroid drugs. The sequence was collected from a woman in her thirties with Graves disease. The CDR3 region is CASSKLAGATYEQYF. The CDR3 DNA reads TGTGCCAGCTCAAAACTAGCGGGAGCCACCTACGAGCAGTACTTC.